This T cell receptor beta chain was sequenced in a study of CD8 T cells in ankylosing spondylitis (dated by TCRdb to 2017 to 2019). Broadly, across the study: The study profiled T cell receptor beta repertoires in healthy donors and ankylosing spondylitis patients to find disease-linked TCR variants. The full study cohort was made up of approximately 27 ankylosing spondylitis patients and some 100 healthy donors. Peripheral blood samples were taken, and synovial fluid was additionally collected from ankylosing spondylitis patients.

Via the germline V gene (reference sequence), CDR1 is DFQATT and CDR2 SNEGSKA. Including the terminal cysteine and phenylalanine, the CDR3 comprises 15 residues. Just CDR3 DNA is preserved here, 45 bases in frame from base 1. V is clipped by 0 bases and J by 4 bases, and the sequence between their germline boundaries is 14 bases long. Data came from an Illumina HiSeq 2500. Quantitative 5'-RACE with molecular barcodes was used to prepare TCR beta libraries. On the authors' methods: Disease-linked TCR variants were identified with a new computational method built on a probabilistic model of VDJ rearrangement. The public reads were quality trimmed at Q25 with fastp and then assembled into clones with MiXCR by TCRdb, keeping productive beta chains. Rows are combined by CDR3 protein, so each entry shows the most common genes and DNA. TCRdb, not the original authors, processed these V and J calls. A total of about 440,000 distinct CDR3 sequences appear in this sample, roughly 18% of them only once. Approximately 1% of the sample lies in the top ten.

Note on this clonotype: Its antigen is not yet known. The record has no base qualities; no much larger clone is one base away.

Here is what the overall study found, with its caveats: Blood from ankylosing spondylitis patients appeared to be characterized by a TCR beta motif made up of several highly homologous amino acid variants. Some motif variants were previously reported in synovial fluid and blood of reactive arthritis patients, suggesting common disease-initiation mechanisms. The disease-linked clones were reported to be significantly enriched in matched synovial fluid samples from ankylosing spondylitis patients. A CD8+ phenotype was shown by the disease-linked clones, which were found at relatively low frequencies in peripheral blood.

What was sequenced was blood, either unsorted or a sorted T cell fraction (not recorded which). The source is a male donor with ankylosing spondylitis. The chain is encoded by TRBV20-1 joined to TRBJ2-3, and the D gene may be TRBD2, 5 bases matching. This receptor has the CDR3 CSARDGEGYADTQYF. The nucleotide sequence is TGCAGTGCTAGAGACGGCGAGGGTTACGCAGATACGCAGTATTTT.